This TCR beta chain was sequenced for a study of blood T cell repertoires in COVID-19. The wider study: There were acute and convalescent COVID-19 samples, and they came from the United States, Italy and Spain. T cells, B-cell-depleted T cells, or PBMCs supplied cDNA or gDNA.

The CDR3 consists of 12 residues. The germline V gene has CDR1 SEHNR and CDR2 FQNEAQ (reference sequence). V lost 1 base, J lost 13 bases, and 3 bases stayed unmatched. The data were produced by immunoSEQ multiplex PCR, yet TCRdb's version contains in-frame clones alone and is incomplete. The sample contains hundreds of thousands of clones, 88% of which appear only once. The specimen was peripheral blood. The TCR sequence derives from a woman between 25 and 40 years old with acute or convalescent COVID-19. The chain links TRBV7-9 to TRBJ2-1; 8 bases align to TRBD2. The CDR3 sequence: CASSLVREGQFF. Written as DNA, the CDR3 is TGTGCCAGCAGCTTAGTCCGGGAGGGCCAGTTCTTC.